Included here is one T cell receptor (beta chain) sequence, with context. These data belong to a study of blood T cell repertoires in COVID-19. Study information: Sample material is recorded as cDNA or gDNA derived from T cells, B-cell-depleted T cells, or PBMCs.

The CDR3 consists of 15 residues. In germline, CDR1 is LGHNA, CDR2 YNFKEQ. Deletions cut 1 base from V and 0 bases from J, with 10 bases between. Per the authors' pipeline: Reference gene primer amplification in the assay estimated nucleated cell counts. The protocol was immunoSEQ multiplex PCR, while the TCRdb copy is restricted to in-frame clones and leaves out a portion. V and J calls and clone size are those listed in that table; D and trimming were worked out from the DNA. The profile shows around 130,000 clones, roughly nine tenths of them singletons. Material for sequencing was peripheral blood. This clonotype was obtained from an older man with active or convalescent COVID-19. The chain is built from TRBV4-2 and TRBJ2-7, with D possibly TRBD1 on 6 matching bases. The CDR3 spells CASSQADSSSYEQYF. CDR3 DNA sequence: TGTGCCAGCAGCCAAGCGGACAGCTCCTCCTACGAGCAGTACTTC.